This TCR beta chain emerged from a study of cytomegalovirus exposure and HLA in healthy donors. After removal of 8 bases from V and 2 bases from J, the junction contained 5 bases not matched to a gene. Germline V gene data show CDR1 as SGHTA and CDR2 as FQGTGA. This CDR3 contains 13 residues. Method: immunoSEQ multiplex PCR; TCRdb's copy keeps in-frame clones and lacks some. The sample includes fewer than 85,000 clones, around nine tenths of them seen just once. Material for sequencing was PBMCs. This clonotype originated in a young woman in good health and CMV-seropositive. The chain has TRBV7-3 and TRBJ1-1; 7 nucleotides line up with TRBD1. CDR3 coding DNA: TGTGCCAGCCAAACAGGGGACAACACTGAAGCTTTCTTT. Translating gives CASQTGDNTEAFF.